This T cell receptor (beta chain) was obtained from a study of blood T cell repertoires in COVID-19. The CDR3 has 14 amino acids. The junction had 3 bases not matched to a gene; V was cut back by 6 bases and J by 0 bases. Looked up from germline, CDR1 is MNHEY and CDR2 is SVGAGI. Some clones are missing from TCRdb's copy, which holds only in-frame ones; the method was immunoSEQ multiplex PCR. The table lists roughly 200,000 clones, 86% of them singletons. Source material: PBMCs or T cells enriched from blood (not recorded which). J is TRBJ1-2 and V is TRBV6-5; 8 nucleotides match TRBD1. This TCR came from a woman in her 30s who had been exposed to COVID-19. The CDR3 spells CASRGGQANYGYTF. The CDR3 bases are TGTGCCAGCAGGGGGGGACAGGCTAACTATGGCTACACCTTC.